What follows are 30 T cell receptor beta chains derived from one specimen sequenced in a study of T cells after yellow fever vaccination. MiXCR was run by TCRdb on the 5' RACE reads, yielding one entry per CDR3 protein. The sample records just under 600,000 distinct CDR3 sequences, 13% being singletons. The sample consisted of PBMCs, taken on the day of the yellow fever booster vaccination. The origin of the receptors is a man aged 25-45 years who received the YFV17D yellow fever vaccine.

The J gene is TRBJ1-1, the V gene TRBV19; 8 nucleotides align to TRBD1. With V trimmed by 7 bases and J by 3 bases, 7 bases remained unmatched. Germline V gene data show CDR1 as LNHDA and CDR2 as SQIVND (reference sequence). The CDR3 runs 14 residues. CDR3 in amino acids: CASTLTGADTEAFF. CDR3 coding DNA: TGTGCCAGTACCCTGACAGGGGCGGACACTGAAGCTTTCTTT.

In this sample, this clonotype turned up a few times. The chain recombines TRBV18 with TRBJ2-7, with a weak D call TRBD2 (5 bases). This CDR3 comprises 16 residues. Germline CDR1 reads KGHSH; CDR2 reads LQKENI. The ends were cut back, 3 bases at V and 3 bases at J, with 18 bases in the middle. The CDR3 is CASSPQGSNNYYEQYF. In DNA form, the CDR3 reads TGTGCCAGCTCACCTCAAGGGAGTAATAACTACTACGAGCAGTACTTC. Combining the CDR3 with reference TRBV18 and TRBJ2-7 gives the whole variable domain NAGVMQNPRHLVRRRGQEARLRCSPMKGHSHVYWYRQLPEEGLKFMVYLQKENIIDESGMPKERFSAEFPKEGPSILRIQQVVRGDSAAYFCASSPQGSNNYYEQYFGPGTRLTVT.

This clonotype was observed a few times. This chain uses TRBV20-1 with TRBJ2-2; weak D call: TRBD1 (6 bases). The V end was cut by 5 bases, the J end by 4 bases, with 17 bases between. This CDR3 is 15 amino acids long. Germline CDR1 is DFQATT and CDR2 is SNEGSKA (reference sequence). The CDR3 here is CSASTPGRGTGELFF. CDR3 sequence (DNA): TGCAGTGCTTCCACCCCGGGCAGGGGCACCGGGGAGCTGTTTTTT.

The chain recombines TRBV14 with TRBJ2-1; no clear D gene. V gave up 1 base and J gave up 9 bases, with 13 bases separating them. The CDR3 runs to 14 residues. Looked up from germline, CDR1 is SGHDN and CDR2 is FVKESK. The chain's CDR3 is CASSQGLFLGEQFF. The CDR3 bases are TGTGCCAGCAGCCAAGGCCTGTTTCTCGGTGAGCAGTTCTTC.

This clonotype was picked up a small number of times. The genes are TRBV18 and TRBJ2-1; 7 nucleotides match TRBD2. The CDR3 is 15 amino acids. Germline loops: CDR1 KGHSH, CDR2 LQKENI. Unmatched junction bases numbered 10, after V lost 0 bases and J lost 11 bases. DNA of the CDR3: TGTGCCAGCTCACCACCAGAGCTGTTGGGACTAAAGCAGTTCTTC. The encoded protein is CASSPPELLGLKQFF.

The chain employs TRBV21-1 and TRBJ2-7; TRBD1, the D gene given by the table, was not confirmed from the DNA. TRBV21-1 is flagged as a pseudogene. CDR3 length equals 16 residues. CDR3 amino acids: CASSNPRRGWRNEQYF. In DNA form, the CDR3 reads TGTGCCAGCAGCAACCCAAGGAGGGGGTGGCGGAACGAGCAGTACTTC.

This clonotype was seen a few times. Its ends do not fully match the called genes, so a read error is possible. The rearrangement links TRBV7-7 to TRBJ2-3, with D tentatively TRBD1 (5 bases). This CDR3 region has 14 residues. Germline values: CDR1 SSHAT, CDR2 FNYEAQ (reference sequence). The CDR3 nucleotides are TGTGCTAGCAGCTTAAAGGGGCTAACAGATACGCAGTATTTT. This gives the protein CASSLKGLTDTQYF.

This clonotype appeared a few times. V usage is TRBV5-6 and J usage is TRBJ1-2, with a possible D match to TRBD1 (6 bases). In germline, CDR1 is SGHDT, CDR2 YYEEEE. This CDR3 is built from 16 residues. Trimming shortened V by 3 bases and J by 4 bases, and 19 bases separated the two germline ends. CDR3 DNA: TGTGCCAGCAGCTGGCTACGGGACACAACAATCTATGGCTACACCTTC. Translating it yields CASSWLRDTTIYGYTF. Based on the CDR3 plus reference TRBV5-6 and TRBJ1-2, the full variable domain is DAGVTQSPTHLIKTRGQQVTLRCSPKSGHDTVSWYQQALGQGPQFIFQYYEEEERQRGNFPDRFSGHQFPNYSSELNVNALLLGDSALYLCASSWLRDTTIYGYTFGSGTRLTVV.

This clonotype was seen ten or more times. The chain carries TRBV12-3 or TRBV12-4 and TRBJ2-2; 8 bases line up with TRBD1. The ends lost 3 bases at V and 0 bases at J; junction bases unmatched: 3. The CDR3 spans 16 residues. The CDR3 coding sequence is TGTGCCAGCAGTTTTCAGGGGGCGGCGAACACCGGGGAGCTGTTTTTT. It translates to CASSFQGAANTGELFF.

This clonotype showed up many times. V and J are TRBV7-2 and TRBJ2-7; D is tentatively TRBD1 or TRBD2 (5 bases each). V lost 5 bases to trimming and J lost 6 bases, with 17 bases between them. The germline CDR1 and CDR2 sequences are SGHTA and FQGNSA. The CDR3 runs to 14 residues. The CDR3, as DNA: TGTGCCAGCAGCATGGGACGGGTAGGGAGCGAGCAGTACTTC. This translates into CASSMGRVGSEQYF. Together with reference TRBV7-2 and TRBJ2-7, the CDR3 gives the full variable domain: GAGVSQSPSNKVTEKGKDVELRCDPISGHTALYWYRQSLGQGLEFLIYFQGNSAPDKSGLPSDRFSAERTGGSVSTLTIQRTQQEDSAVYLCASSMGRVGSEQYFGPGTRLTVT.

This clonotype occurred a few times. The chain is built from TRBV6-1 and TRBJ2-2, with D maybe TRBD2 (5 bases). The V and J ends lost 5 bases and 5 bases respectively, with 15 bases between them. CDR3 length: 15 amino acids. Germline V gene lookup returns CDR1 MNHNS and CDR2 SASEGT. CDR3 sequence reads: CASSPETVATGELFF. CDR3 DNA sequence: TGTGCCAGCAGTCCAGAGACGGTAGCGACCGGGGAGCTGTTTTTT.

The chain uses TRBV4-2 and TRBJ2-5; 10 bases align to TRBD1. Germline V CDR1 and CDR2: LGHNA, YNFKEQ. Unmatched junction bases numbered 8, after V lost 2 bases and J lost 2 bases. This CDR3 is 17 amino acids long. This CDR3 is CASSQLIDRGRQETQYF. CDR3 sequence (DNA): TGTGCCAGCAGCCAACTTATTGACAGGGGGCGGCAAGAGACCCAGTACTTC.

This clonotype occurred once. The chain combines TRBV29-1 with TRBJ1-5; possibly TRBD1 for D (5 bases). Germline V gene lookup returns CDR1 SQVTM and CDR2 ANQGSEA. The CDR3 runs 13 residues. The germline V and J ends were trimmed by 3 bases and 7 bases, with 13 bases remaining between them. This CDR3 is CSVDGGRGQPQHF. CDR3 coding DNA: TGCAGCGTTGACGGTGGTCGGGGGCAGCCCCAGCATTTT. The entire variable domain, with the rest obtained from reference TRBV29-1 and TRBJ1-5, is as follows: SAVISQKPSRDICQRGTSLTIQCQVDSQVTMMFWYRQQPGQSLTLIATANQGSEATYESGFVIDKFPISRPNLTFSTLTVSNMSPEDSSIYLCSVDGGRGQPQHFGDGTRLSIL.

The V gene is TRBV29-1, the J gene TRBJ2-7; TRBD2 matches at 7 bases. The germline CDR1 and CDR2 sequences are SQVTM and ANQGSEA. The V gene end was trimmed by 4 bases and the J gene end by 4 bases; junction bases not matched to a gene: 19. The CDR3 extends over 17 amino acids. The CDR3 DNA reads TGCAGCGTTGTATTCGGGCTAGCGGAGGACCGCCTATACGAGCAGTACTTC. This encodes CSVVFGLAEDRLYEQYF.

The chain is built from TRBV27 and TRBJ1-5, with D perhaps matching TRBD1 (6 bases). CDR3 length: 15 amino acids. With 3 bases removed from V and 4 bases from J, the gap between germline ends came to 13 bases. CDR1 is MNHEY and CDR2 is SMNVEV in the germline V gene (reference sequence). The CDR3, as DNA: TGTGCCAGCAGTTTTGGGGGGGGCAAAAATCAGCCCCAGCATTTT. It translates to CASSFGGGKNQPQHF.

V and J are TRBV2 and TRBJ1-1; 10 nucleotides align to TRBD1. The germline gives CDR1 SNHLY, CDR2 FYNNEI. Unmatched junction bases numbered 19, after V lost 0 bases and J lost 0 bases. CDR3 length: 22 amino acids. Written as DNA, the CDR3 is TGTGCCAGCAGTGAAGCGTTTGGAAGGACAGGGGGGATGGAGGGTCTGAACACTGAAGCTTTCTTT. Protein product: CASSEAFGRTGGMEGLNTEAFF.

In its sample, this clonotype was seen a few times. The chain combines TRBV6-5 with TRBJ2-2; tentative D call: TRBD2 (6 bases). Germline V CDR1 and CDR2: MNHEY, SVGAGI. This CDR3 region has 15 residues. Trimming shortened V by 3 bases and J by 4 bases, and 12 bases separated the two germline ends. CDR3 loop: CASSYYRGSTGELFF. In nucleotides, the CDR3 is TGTGCCAGCAGTTATTATCGGGGGTCCACCGGGGAGCTGTTTTTT.

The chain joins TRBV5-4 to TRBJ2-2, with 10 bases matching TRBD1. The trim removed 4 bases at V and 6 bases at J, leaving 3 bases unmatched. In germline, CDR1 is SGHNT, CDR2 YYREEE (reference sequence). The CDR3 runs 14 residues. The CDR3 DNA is TGTGCCAGCAGCCTGGACAGGGGGGCCGGGGAGCTGTTTTTT. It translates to CASSLDRGAGELFF.

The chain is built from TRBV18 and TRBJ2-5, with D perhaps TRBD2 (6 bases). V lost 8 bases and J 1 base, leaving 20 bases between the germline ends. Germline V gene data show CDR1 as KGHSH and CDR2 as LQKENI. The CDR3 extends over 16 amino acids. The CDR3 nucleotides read TGTGCCAGCCCAACGTGCTCGGGGCGGGGCCAAGAGACCCAGTACTTC. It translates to CASPTCSGRGQETQYF. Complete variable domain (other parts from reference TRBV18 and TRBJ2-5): NAGVMQNPRHLVRRRGQEARLRCSPMKGHSHVYWYRQLPEEGLKFMVYLQKENIIDESGMPKERFSAEFPKEGPSILRIQQVVRGDSAAYFCASPTCSGRGQETQYFGPGTRLLVL.

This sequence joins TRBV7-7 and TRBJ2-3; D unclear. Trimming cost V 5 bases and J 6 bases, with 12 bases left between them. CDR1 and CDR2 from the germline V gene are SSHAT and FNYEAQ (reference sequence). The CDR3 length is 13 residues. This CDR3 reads CASSPAHGDTQYF. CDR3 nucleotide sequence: TGTGCCAGCAGCCCCGCACACGGGGATACGCAGTATTTT. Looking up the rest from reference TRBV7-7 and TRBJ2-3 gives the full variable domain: GAGVSQSPRYKVTKRGQDVTLRCDPISSHATLYWYQQALGQGPEFLTYFNYEAQPDKSGLPSDRFSAERPEGSISTLTIQRTEQRDSAMYRCASSPAHGDTQYFGPGTRLTVL.

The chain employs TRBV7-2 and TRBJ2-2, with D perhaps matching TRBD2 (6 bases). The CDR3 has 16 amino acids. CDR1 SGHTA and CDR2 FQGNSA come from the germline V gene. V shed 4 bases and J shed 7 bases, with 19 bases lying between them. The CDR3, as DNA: TGTGCCAGCAGCTCCCCAGACGGGAGCCCTAGCGGGGAGCTGTTTTTT. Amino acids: CASSSPDGSPSGELFF.

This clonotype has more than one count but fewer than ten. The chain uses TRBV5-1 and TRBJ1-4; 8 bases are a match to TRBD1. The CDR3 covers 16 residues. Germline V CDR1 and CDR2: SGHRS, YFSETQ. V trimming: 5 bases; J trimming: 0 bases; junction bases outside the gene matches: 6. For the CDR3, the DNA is TGCGCCAGCAGTCGGCAGGGACAGGCAACTAATGAAAAACTGTTTTTT. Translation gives CASSRQGQATNEKLFF.

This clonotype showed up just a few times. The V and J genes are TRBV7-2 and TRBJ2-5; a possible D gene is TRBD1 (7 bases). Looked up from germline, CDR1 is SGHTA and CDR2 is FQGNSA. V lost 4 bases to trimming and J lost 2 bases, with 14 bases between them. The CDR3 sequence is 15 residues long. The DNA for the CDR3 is TGTGCCAGCAGCTCGCACAGGGGAGGACAAGAGACCCAGTACTTC. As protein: CASSSHRGGQETQYF.

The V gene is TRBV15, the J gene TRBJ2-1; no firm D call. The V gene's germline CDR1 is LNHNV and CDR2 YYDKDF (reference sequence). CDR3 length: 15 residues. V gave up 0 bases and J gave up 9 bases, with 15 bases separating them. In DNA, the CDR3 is TGTGCCACCAGCAGAGAGGCGCTTGAAAGTACTGAGCAGTTCTTC. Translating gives CATSREALESTEQFF.

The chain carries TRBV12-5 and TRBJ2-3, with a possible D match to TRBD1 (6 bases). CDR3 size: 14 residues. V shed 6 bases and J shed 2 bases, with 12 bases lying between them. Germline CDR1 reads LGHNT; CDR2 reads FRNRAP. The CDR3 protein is CASGFGQITDTQYF. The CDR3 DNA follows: TGTGCTAGTGGCTTCGGACAGATCACAGATACGCAGTATTTT.

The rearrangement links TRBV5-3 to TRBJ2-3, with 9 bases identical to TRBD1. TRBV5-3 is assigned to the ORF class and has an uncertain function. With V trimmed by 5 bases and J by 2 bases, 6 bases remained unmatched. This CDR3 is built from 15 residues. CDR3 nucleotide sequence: TGTGCCAGAAGTTGGGGACAGGGTCACACAGATACGCAGTATTTT. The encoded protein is CARSWGQGHTDTQYF.

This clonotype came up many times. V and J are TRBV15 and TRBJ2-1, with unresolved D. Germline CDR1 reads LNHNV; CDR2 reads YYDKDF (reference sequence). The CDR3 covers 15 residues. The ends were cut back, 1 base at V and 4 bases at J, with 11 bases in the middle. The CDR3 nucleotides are TGTGCCACCAGCAGAGTTCGGAATTCATACAATGAGCAGTTCTTC. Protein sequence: CATSRVRNSYNEQFF.

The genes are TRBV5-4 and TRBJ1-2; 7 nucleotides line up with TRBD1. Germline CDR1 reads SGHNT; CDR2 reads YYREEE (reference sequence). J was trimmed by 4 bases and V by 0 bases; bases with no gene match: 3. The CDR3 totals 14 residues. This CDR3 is CASSLVGQVYGYTF. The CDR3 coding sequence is TGTGCCAGCAGCTTGGTCGGACAGGTCTATGGCTACACCTTC.

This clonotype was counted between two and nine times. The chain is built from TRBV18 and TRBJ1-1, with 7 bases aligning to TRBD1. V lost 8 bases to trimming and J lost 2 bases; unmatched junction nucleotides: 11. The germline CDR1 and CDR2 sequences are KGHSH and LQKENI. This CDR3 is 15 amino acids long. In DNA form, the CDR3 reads TGTGCCAGCCTTAGACAGGGAAGAGCAAACACTGAAGCTTTCTTT. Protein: CASLRQGRANTEAFF.

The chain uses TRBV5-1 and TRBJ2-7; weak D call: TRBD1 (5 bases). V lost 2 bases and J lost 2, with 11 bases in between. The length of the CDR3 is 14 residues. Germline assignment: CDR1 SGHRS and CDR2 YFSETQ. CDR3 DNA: TGCGCCAGCAGCTTACAGGACACAGCCTACGAGCAGTACTTC. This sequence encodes CASSLQDTAYEQYF.